One sample yielded the 24 T cell receptor beta chains listed below, sequenced in a study of technical replicates of blood from several donors. Data came from immunoSEQ multiplex PCR; TCRdb stores just in-frame clones and leaves some out. Among nearly 95,000 clones listed, 90% to 96% were seen once. Sample: T cells isolated from PBMCs. Receptor source: a human donor in good health.

The chain employs TRBV7-2 and TRBJ2-7; perhaps TRBD2 as D (6 bases). The CDR3 is 17 amino acids. V lost 3 bases and J lost 2, with 20 bases in between. Germline CDR1 is SGHTA and CDR2 is FQGNSA. DNA for the CDR3: TGTGCCAGCAGCTTGGACTCGGGACTGCAGACACCCTACGAGCAGTACTTC. Translation: CASSLDSGLQTPYEQYF. The variable domain in full, with the rest retrieved from reference TRBV7-2 and TRBJ2-7, is GAGVSQSPSNKVTEKGKDVELRCDPISGHTALYWYRQSLGQGLEFLIYFQGNSAPDKSGLPSDRFSAERTGGSVSTLTIQRTQQEDSAVYLCASSLDSGLQTPYEQYFGPGTRLTVT.

V usage is TRBV9 and J usage is TRBJ2-7, with 9 bases fitting TRBD2. The CDR3 runs to 15 residues. Germline CDR1 reads SGDLS; CDR2 reads YYNGEE. The V and J ends lost 3 bases and 4 bases, in that order; junction bases with no gene match: 8. CDR3 protein: CASSAEREALYEQYF. CDR3 nucleotide sequence: TGTGCCAGCAGCGCCGAGCGGGAGGCCCTATACGAGCAGTACTTC.

The chain carries TRBV9 and TRBJ2-1, with a possible D match to TRBD1 (6 bases). Germline V CDR1 and CDR2: SGDLS, YYNGEE. This CDR3 has 16 amino acids. V lost 0 bases to trimming and J lost 6 bases, with 16 bases between them. CDR3 nucleotides: TGTGCCAGCAGCGTAGAAGGGACACCCCTTAGCAATGAGCAGTTCTTC. Translated, it gives CASSVEGTPLSNEQFF. The full variable domain, with the rest looked up from reference TRBV9 and TRBJ2-1, is DSGVTQTPKHLITATGQRVTLRCSPRSGDLSVYWYQQSLDQGLQFLIQYYNGEERAKGNILERFSAQQFPDLHSELNLSSLELGDSALYFCASSVEGTPLSNEQFFGPGTRLTVL.

The gene calls are TRBV4-3 and TRBJ2-2; 7 positions agree with TRBD1. V was pared by 0 bases and J by 4 bases, with 5 bases of the junction left unmatched. CDR3 size: 16 residues. Germline lookup yields CDR1 LGHNA and CDR2 YSLEER. The DNA for the CDR3 is TGCGCCAGCAGCCAAGACCAGGGGGAGTTCACCGGGGAGCTGTTTTTT. Its translation is CASSQDQGEFTGELFF.

The V and J genes are TRBV11-2 and TRBJ1-2; 7 bases fit TRBD1. Germline CDR1 and CDR2: SGHAT and FQNNGV. J lost 4 bases, V lost 5 bases, and 22 bases had no gene match. CDR3 length: 19 residues. The CDR3 nucleotides read TGTGCCAGCAGCGTAGTCTCGGGACAGAAAAGCGAGCACCTCTATGGCTACACCTTC. Its protein product is CASSVVSGQKSEHLYGYTF.

The V call is TRBV27, the J call TRBJ2-7; no firm D call. V lost 5 bases, J lost 4 bases, and 12 bases lay in between. This CDR3 is 13 amino acids long. Germline loops: CDR1 MNHEY, CDR2 SMNVEV (reference sequence). The CDR3 loop is CASSPPTGYEQYF. The CDR3 DNA follows: TGTGCCAGCAGTCCCCCGACTGGTTACGAGCAGTACTTC.

The chain employs TRBV27 and TRBJ2-7; 16 bases fit TRBD2. With V trimmed by 5 bases and J by 2 bases, 9 bases remained unmatched. This CDR3 is 18 amino acids long. Germline V CDR1 and CDR2: MNHEY, SMNVEV (reference sequence). The CDR3 DNA sequence: TGTGCCAGCAGTGCGGGACTAGCGGGAGGGCCGGGACCCTACGAGCAGTACTTC. Its translation: CASSAGLAGGPGPYEQYF.

The chain recombines TRBV9 with TRBJ2-1; 11 nucleotides align to TRBD2. The ends lost 0 bases at V and 8 bases at J; junction bases unmatched: 4. The CDR3 spans 15 residues. Germline V gives CDR1 SGDLS, CDR2 YYNGEE. This CDR3 is CASSVGLAGTHEQFF. DNA of the CDR3: TGTGCCAGCAGCGTAGGACTAGCGGGAACCCATGAGCAGTTCTTC.

This clone was recorded only once. This chain uses TRBV2 with TRBJ2-3; a weak D match, TRBD1 (6 bases). The CDR3 is 14 amino acids. The V end lost 4 bases, the J end lost 4 bases, and 12 bases lay between the germline ends. The germline CDR1 and CDR2 sequences are SNHLY and FYNNEI. This CDR3 reads CASSGMGASDTQYF. The CDR3 region has the DNA TGTGCCAGCAGTGGCATGGGGGCATCAGATACGCAGTATTTT.

This chain joins TRBV29-1 and TRBJ1-3, with D unclear. CDR1 is SQVTM, CDR2 ANQGSEA, per germline. The CDR3 runs 12 residues. V dropped 4 bases and J dropped 2 bases, with 6 bases sitting between them. CDR3 loop: CSVAVAGNTIYF. The DNA for the CDR3 is TGCAGCGTTGCGGTAGCTGGAAACACCATATATTTT.

The rearrangement links TRBV7-9 to TRBJ2-3, with 9 bases aligning to TRBD2. V shed 6 bases and J 2 bases; nucleotides not matched to a gene: 12. The germline CDR1 and CDR2 sequences are SEHNR and FQNEAQ (reference sequence). The CDR3 length is 17 residues. The CDR3 loop is CASSSGTSRKLTDTQYF. The CDR3 bases are TGTGCCAGCAGTTCCGGGACTAGCAGAAAGCTCACAGATACGCAGTATTTT.

This chain connects TRBV6-1 to TRBJ2-1, with TRBD1 matching 9 bases. Unmatched junction bases numbered 3, after V lost 6 bases and J lost 6 bases. Germline lookup yields CDR1 MNHNS and CDR2 SASEGT. The CDR3 has 13 residues. The CDR3 DNA reads as TGTGCCAGCAGGCGGACAGGGGTCAATGAGCAGTTCTTC. Protein: CASRRTGVNEQFF.

The J gene is TRBJ2-3, the V gene TRBV6-1; D possibly corresponds to TRBD1 (6 bases). Trimming shortened V by 4 bases and J by 11 bases, and 16 bases separated the two germline ends. Germline CDR1 and CDR2: MNHNS and SASEGT. The length of the CDR3 is 13 residues. The CDR3 region has the DNA TGTGCCAGCAGTGGGGCCGAAGGGGGTGGGCAGTATTTT. This encodes CASSGAEGGGQYF.

The J gene is TRBJ2-2, the V gene TRBV27; 9 nucleotides line up with TRBD2. Trimming took 3 bases from V and 4 from J; bases not matched to a gene: 6. The germline V gene encodes CDR1 MNHEY and CDR2 SMNVEV (reference sequence). The CDR3 consists of 16 residues. CDR3 nucleotides: TGTGCCAGCAGTTTGCGGCTAGCGGGATCCACCGGGGAGCTGTTTTTT. Its translation: CASSLRLAGSTGELFF.

This clone was found once. The chain employs TRBV29-1 and TRBJ1-2; the D is unclear. Germline CDR1 SQVTM, CDR2 ANQGSEA. Trimming stripped 4 bases from V and 5 bases from J, with 8 bases between. This CDR3 is 11 amino acids long. The CDR3 region has the DNA TGCAGCGTTGGGCTAGGATATGGCTACACCTTC. Translating it yields CSVGLGYGYTF. Drawing the rest from reference TRBV29-1 and TRBJ1-2, the complete variable domain is SAVISQKPSRDICQRGTSLTIQCQVDSQVTMMFWYRQQPGQSLTLIATANQGSEATYESGFVIDKFPISRPNLTFSTLTVSNMSPEDSSIYLCSVGLGYGYTFGSGTRLTVV.

The J gene is TRBJ2-5, the V gene TRBV29-1, with 7 nucleotides matching TRBD1. The CDR3 has 15 residues. V shed 0 bases, J shed 7 bases, and the junction held 11 bases outside the gene matches. Germline CDR1 is SQVTM and CDR2 is ANQGSEA. CDR3 bases: TGCAGCGTTGAAGATGGGACAGCGGCCGCGACGACCCAGTACTTC. Translation gives CSVEDGTAAATTQYF.

V gene TRBV19 combines with J gene TRBJ1-1, with D maybe TRBD1 (6 bases). CDR1 LNHDA and CDR2 SQIVND come from the germline V gene (reference sequence). V was trimmed by 6 bases and J by 1 base, leaving 21 bases between them. This CDR3 region has 17 residues. CDR3 region: CASSLGWGRKENTEAFF. CDR3 coding DNA: TGTGCCAGTAGCCTGGGGTGGGGGCGTAAGGAGAACACTGAAGCTTTCTTT. The full variable domain, in which reference TRBV19 and TRBJ1-1 provide the parts outside the CDR3, is DGGITQSPKYLFRKEGQNVTLSCEQNLNHDAMYWYRQDPGQGLRLIYYSQIVNDFQKGDIAEGYSVSREKKESFPLTVTSAQKNPTAFYLCASSLGWGRKENTEAFFGQGTRLTVV.

V gene TRBV9 combines with J gene TRBJ1-3; no definite D call. Trimming stripped 0 bases from V and 7 bases from J, with 11 bases between. The CDR3 has 14 residues. CDR1 and CDR2 (germline): SGDLS, YYNGEE. The CDR3 loop reads CASSVVSGGNTIYF. CDR3 nucleotides: TGTGCCAGCAGCGTAGTATCGGGCGGGAACACCATATATTTT. Based on the CDR3 plus reference TRBV9 and TRBJ1-3, the full variable domain is DSGVTQTPKHLITATGQRVTLRCSPRSGDLSVYWYQQSLDQGLQFLIQYYNGEERAKGNILERFSAQQFPDLHSELNLSSLELGDSALYFCASSVVSGGNTIYFGEGSWLTVV.

The count of this clone is one. The chain is built from TRBV30 and TRBJ2-1, with D perhaps matching TRBD1 (6 bases). The V gene lost 2 bases and the J gene lost 5 bases, with 10 bases spanning the gap. The CDR3 spans 13 residues. Germline values: CDR1 GTSNPN, CDR2 SVGIG (reference sequence). The chain's CDR3 is CAWSPNRDNEQFF. CDR3 sequence (DNA): TGTGCCTGGAGTCCAAACAGGGACAATGAGCAGTTCTTC.

This chain uses TRBV30 with TRBJ2-1; 15 nucleotides line up with TRBD2. This CDR3 contains 15 residues. From germline, CDR1 is GTSNPN and CDR2 SVGIG (reference sequence). V gave up 3 bases and J gave up 8 bases; unmatched junction bases: 5. DNA of the CDR3: TGTGCCTGGAGAGCCGGGACTAGCGGGAGGCATGAGCAGTTCTTC. Protein product: CAWRAGTSGRHEQFF.

The chain carries TRBV9 and TRBJ1-1, with a tentative D call TRBD1 (6 bases). CDR3 size: 14 residues. Looked up from germline, CDR1 is SGDLS and CDR2 is YYNGEE. Trimming removed 3 bases from V and 1 base from J, with 10 bases in between. The chain's CDR3 is CASSATTGNTEAFF. CDR3 bases: TGTGCCAGCAGCGCCACGACAGGGAACACTGAAGCTTTCTTT.

The J gene is TRBJ1-1, the V gene TRBV7-2; D perhaps matches TRBD1 (5 bases). The CDR3 spans 17 residues. Germline values: CDR1 SGHTA, CDR2 FQGNSA. Between the trimmed V and J ends, which lost 2 bases and 1 base, there was a span of 17 bases. CDR3 loop: CASSLWGKGRENTEAFF. CDR3 bases: TGTGCCAGCAGCTTATGGGGCAAAGGTAGGGAGAACACTGAAGCTTTCTTT.

The chain has TRBV4-1 and TRBJ2-7, with 8 bases identical to TRBD2. The CDR3 is made up of 14 amino acids. The V gene end was trimmed by 3 bases and the J gene end by 4 bases; junction bases not matched to a gene: 5. Germline CDR1 reads MGHRA; CDR2 reads YSYEKL. CDR3 nucleotides: TGCGCCAGCAGCCAGCTAGCGGGCCTTTACGAGCAGTACTTC. This codes for CASSQLAGLYEQYF.

The chain is built from TRBV28 and TRBJ1-3, with 7 bases aligning to TRBD1. This CDR3 is 14 amino acids long. The germline CDR1 and CDR2 sequences are MDHEN and SYDVKM. Germline trimming cut 5 bases from V and 1 base from J; bases unmatched to any gene: 2. CDR3 loop: CASSPDRSGNTIYF. CDR3 bases: TGTGCCAGCAGTCCGGACAGGTCTGGAAACACCATATATTTT.